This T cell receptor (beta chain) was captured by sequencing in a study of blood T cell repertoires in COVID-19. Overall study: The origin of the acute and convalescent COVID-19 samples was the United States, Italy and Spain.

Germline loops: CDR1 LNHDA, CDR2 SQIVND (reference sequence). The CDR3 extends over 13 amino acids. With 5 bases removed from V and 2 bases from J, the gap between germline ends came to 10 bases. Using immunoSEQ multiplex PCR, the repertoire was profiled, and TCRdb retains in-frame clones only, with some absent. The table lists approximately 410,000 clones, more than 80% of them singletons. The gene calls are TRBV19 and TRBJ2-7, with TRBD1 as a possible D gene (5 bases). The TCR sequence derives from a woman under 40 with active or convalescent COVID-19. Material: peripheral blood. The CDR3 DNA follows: TGTGCCAGTAGTGGTCAGGGAACCTACGAGCAGTACTTC. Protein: CASSGQGTYEQYF.